The source of this TCR beta chain is a study of T cells in Graves' hyperthyroidism and ophthalmopathy. Amplification of TCR beta CDR3 regions was performed using RNA transcripts as template. TCR CDR3 underwent first-round RT-PCR with the HTBI primer set. From the multiplex PCR reads, TCRdb called clonotypes with MiXCR, one entry per CDR3 protein. The sample holds 600,000 to 850,000 distinct CDR3 sequences, around 20% seen once. The V segment lost 8 bases and the J segment 8 bases; nucleotides outside the gene matches: 13. The length of the CDR3 is 16 residues. The sample consisted of blood. The origin of this receptor is a woman aged 45-65 years with Graves' hyperthyroidism that later progressed to Graves' ophthalmopathy. V gene TRBV12-3 or TRBV12-4 combines with J gene TRBJ2-1; 12 nucleotides line up with TRBD2. In DNA, the CDR3 is TGTGCCAGCGGTCGACCTAGCGGGGGGGTTCACGATGAGCAGTTCTTC. Residues: CASGRPSGGVHDEQFF.